Presented here are 26 T cell receptor beta chains from one specimen sequenced in a study of radiation and T cells in renal cell carcinoma. The time point is: blood 4 weeks post-SBRT, at nephrectomy. The sample's treatment: 15 Gy SBRT to primary tumor, nephrectomy 4 weeks later. The table came from immunoSEQ multiplex PCR; TCRdb's copy has only in-frame clones and leaves some out. The top ten hold approximately 2.4% of the sample, which has around 74,000 clones, less than 90% seen once. The sequences come from blood, collected from a patient whose treatment included radiotherapy and nephrectomy. These receptors were collected from a woman between 55 and 75 years old with renal cell carcinoma.

The rearrangement joins TRBV6-6 to TRBJ1-1; 7 bases are a match to TRBD1. This CDR3 region has 15 residues. Germline V lookup: CDR1 MNHNY, CDR2 SVGAGI (reference sequence). V shed 2 bases, J shed 5 bases, and the junction held 8 bases outside the gene matches. This chain's CDR3 is CASSYLSGGGTEAFF. In DNA, the CDR3 is TGTGCCAGCAGTTACCTTTCAGGGGGTGGGACTGAAGCTTTCTTT.

The V gene is TRBV19, the J gene TRBJ1-5, with TRBD1 as a possible D gene (5 bases). Germline loops: CDR1 LNHDA, CDR2 SQIVND (reference sequence). Trimming took 5 bases from V and 1 from J, leaving 9 bases between them. This CDR3 region has 14 residues. DNA of the CDR3: TGTGCCAGTAGTTGGGGCCAAAGCAATCAGCCCCAGCATTTT. This codes for CASSWGQSNQPQHF.

The chain couples TRBV2 to TRBJ1-6, with TRBD1 matching over 11 bases. Trimming cost V 7 bases and J 4 bases; bases outside gene matches: 6. CDR3 size: 16 residues. The germline CDR1 and CDR2 sequences are SNHLY and FYNNEI. CDR3 in DNA: TGTGCCAGCAAGGACAGGGGGCTTAGTTATAATTCACCCCTCCACTTT. It yields the protein CASKDRGLSYNSPLHF.

This clone has only a few counts. V usage is TRBV5-1 and J usage is TRBJ2-3, with TRBD1 matching over 9 bases. This CDR3 is built from 16 residues. Germline trimming cut 0 bases from V and 6 bases from J; bases unmatched to any gene: 8. Per germline, CDR1 SGHRS and CDR2 YFSETQ. DNA of the CDR3: TGCGCCAGCAGCTTGGCGAAAGGACAGGGGCTCGATACGCAGTATTTT. It yields the protein CASSLAKGQGLDTQYF. Supplemented by reference TRBV5-1 and TRBJ2-3, the full variable domain reads KAGVTQTPRYLIKTRGQQVTLSCSPISGHRSVSWYQQTPGQGLQFLFEYFSETQRNKGNFPGRFSGRQFSNSRSEMNVSTLELGDSALYLCASSLAKGQGLDTQYFGPGTRLTVL.

Only one count was recorded for this clone. The genes are TRBV15 and TRBJ2-3, with 8 bases aligning to TRBD1. The germline CDR1 and CDR2 sequences are LNHNV and YYDKDF (reference sequence). V lost 8 bases and J lost 1; bases outside the gene matches: 2. There are 13 residues in the CDR3. The CDR3 nucleotides are TGTGCCACCGCGACAGGGGGCACAGATACGCAGTATTTT. This gives the protein CATATGGTDTQYF.

A single count supports this clone. The V gene is TRBV4-3, the J gene TRBJ1-2; no firm D call. With 4 bases removed from V and 8 bases from J, the gap between germline ends came to 20 bases. This CDR3 region has 15 residues. Germline V CDR1 and CDR2: LGHNA, YSLEER. In DNA, the CDR3 is TGCGCCAGCAGCCTGGGGTTCGCTGGGGAAGGCGGCTACACCTTC. Residues: CASSLGFAGEGGYTF.

J is TRBJ1-3 and V is TRBV5-1; TRBD1 aligns across 9 bases. The V segment lost 4 bases and the J segment 0 bases; nucleotides outside the gene matches: 5. CDR1 SGHRS and CDR2 YFSETQ come from the germline V gene. The CDR3 is 16 residues long. Written as DNA, the CDR3 is TGCGCCAGCAGCCGGACAGGGGCCGACTCTGGAAACACCATATATTTT. Protein: CASSRTGADSGNTIYF.

In DNA, the CDR3 is TGCAGCGTTGAACGTGGGGGGTCTTATACGCAGTATTTT. This gives the protein CSVERGGSYTQYF. The chain has TRBV29-1 and TRBJ2-3; a weak D match, TRBD2 (6 bases). There are 13 residues in the CDR3. Germline V gene data show CDR1 as SQVTM and CDR2 as ANQGSEA. The V and J ends lost 2 bases and 7 bases respectively, with 13 bases between them.

This clone was detected once. The chain joins TRBV19 to TRBJ2-2, with D hard to call. Per the germline V gene, CDR1 is LNHDA and CDR2 is SQIVND (reference sequence). This CDR3 comprises 15 residues. With 7 bases removed from V and 0 bases from J, the gap between germline ends came to 12 bases. The CDR3, as DNA: TGTGCCAGTACCCCGGAAGGAGCGAACACCGGGGAGCTGTTTTTT. As protein: CASTPEGANTGELFF.

This clone was detected a few times. V gene TRBV9 combines with J gene TRBJ2-3; D possibly matches TRBD1 or TRBD2 (5 bases each). V was clipped by 6 bases and J by 2 bases, with 13 bases between them. The CDR3 is 14 residues long. Germline loops: CDR1 SGDLS, CDR2 YYNGEE. CDR3 in DNA: TGTGCCAGCACCTGGGGACCATTCACAGATACGCAGTATTTT. This gives the protein CASTWGPFTDTQYF.

The chain recombines TRBV6-5 with TRBJ1-1; TRBD1 might be the D (6 bases). Per germline, CDR1 MNHEY and CDR2 SVGAGI. The V end lost 1 base, the J end lost 7 bases, and 16 bases lay between the germline ends. The CDR3 contains 15 residues. The DNA of the CDR3 is TGTGCCAGCAGTTACTTGGGGGGCGGTGATGGTGAAGCTTTCTTT. Residues: CASSYLGGGDGEAFF.

The chain joins TRBV25-1 to TRBJ1-2, with 9 positions matching TRBD1. The V gene's germline CDR1 is MGHDK and CDR2 SYGVNS. This CDR3 contains 14 residues. The J segment lost 6 bases and the V segment lost 6 bases, leaving 8 bases of the junction unmatched. CDR3 sequence: CASSENTGGDGYTF. The CDR3 bases are TGTGCCAGCAGCGAAAATACAGGGGGCGATGGCTACACCTTC.

This clone was recorded once. This chain connects TRBV29-1 to TRBJ2-7; tentative D call: TRBD1 (7 bases). The germline CDR1 and CDR2 sequences are SQVTM and ANQGSEA. CDR3 size: 15 residues. V gave up 7 bases and J gave up 3 bases, with 22 bases separating them. Written as DNA, the CDR3 is TGCAGCGCCGGGGGTCAAGGGACAGCCAACTACGAGCAGTACTTC. It codes for CSAGGQGTANYEQYF.

The J gene is TRBJ2-1, the V gene TRBV28, with no clear D. V shed 8 bases and J shed 8 bases, with 19 bases lying between them. The CDR3 consists of 14 residues. In germline, CDR1 is MDHEN, CDR2 SYDVKM. CDR3 residues: CASAHTVTTDEQFF. The DNA of the CDR3 is TGTGCCAGCGCCCATACGGTGACGACCGATGAGCAGTTCTTC.

V and J are TRBV19 and TRBJ2-1; TRBD1 is a possible D gene (6 bases). Germline loops: CDR1 LNHDA, CDR2 SQIVND (reference sequence). V was cut by 7 bases and J by 2 bases, with 15 bases left in between. This CDR3 comprises 15 residues. The CDR3 DNA is TGTGCCAGTACTGAGGACAGATCGCCCTACAATGAGCAGTTCTTC. Its translation: CASTEDRSPYNEQFF.

The rearrangement joins TRBV9 to TRBJ1-2; TRBD1 agrees at 11 bases. The CDR3 runs 15 residues. Germline assignment: CDR1 SGDLS and CDR2 YYNGEE. J lost 3 bases, V lost 0 bases, and 1 base had no gene match. The CDR3 sequence is CASSVGTGGHYGYTF. CDR3 nucleotide sequence: TGTGCCAGCAGCGTAGGGACAGGGGGCCACTATGGCTACACCTTC.

This clone appeared a single time. V gene TRBV6-5 combines with J gene TRBJ2-5; D uncertain. Germline CDR1 reads MNHEY; CDR2 reads SVGAGI. Trimming stripped 6 bases from V and 2 bases from J, with 10 bases between. The CDR3 contains 13 residues. DNA for the CDR3: TGTGCCAGCAGGGAGTGGCAACAAGAGACCCAGTACTTC. Translation gives CASREWQQETQYF.

CDR3 in DNA: TGTGCCAGTAGTATTCGGGGCGGGGAAAAACTGTTTTTT. Protein sequence: CASSIRGGEKLFF. The chain couples TRBV19 to TRBJ1-4; maybe TRBD1 (5 bases). Germline-derived CDR1 and CDR2 are LNHDA and SQIVND (reference sequence). This CDR3 region has 13 residues. Trimming took 3 bases from V and 8 from J, leaving 10 bases between them.

This clone occurred a few times. The V and J genes are TRBV7-2 and TRBJ2-3; D is ambiguous. The ends were cut back, 6 bases at V and 5 bases at J, with 15 bases in the middle. Germline V gives CDR1 SGHTA, CDR2 FQGNSA. The CDR3 totals 14 residues. The CDR3, as DNA: TGTGCCAGCAGTTCCGGACGGCCGGGAGATACGCAGTATTTT. Translated: CASSSGRPGDTQYF.

This sequence joins TRBV11-2 and TRBJ2-7; perhaps TRBD1 as D (6 bases). Trimming shortened V by 5 bases and J by 4 bases, and 12 bases separated the two germline ends. This CDR3 comprises 13 residues. In germline, CDR1 is SGHAT, CDR2 FQNNGV. The CDR3 sequence: CASSADRWYEQYF. In DNA form, the CDR3 reads TGTGCCAGCAGCGCCGACAGGTGGTACGAGCAGTACTTC. Complete variable domain (other parts from reference TRBV11-2 and TRBJ2-7): EAGVAQSPRYKIIEKRQSVAFWCNPISGHATLYWYQQILGQGPKLLIQFQNNGVVDDSQLPKDRFSAERLKGVDSTLKIQPAKLEDSAVYLCASSADRWYEQYFGPGTRLTVT.

The chain couples TRBV18 to TRBJ2-7; the D is unclear. V dropped 6 bases and J dropped 4 bases, with 19 bases sitting between them. The V gene's germline CDR1 is KGHSH and CDR2 LQKENI. This CDR3 has 15 amino acids. DNA for the CDR3: TGTGCCAGCTCTCAAACGCCTCGTGGGGTGTACGAGCAGTACTTC. The encoded protein is CASSQTPRGVYEQYF.

This sequence joins TRBV6-5 and TRBJ1-2; 7 bases agree with TRBD1. V lost 6 bases, J lost 3 bases, and 10 bases stayed unmatched. The germline V gene has CDR1 MNHEY and CDR2 SVGAGI. The CDR3 is made up of 15 amino acids. CDR3 sequence: CASSPDRERDYGYTF. CDR3 DNA sequence: TGTGCCAGCAGCCCTGACAGGGAGCGAGACTATGGCTACACCTTC.

This clone was recorded only once. This rearrangement joins TRBV11-1 to TRBJ1-2; no firm D call. V was trimmed by 2 bases and J by 10 bases, leaving 14 bases between them. The germline gives CDR1 SGHAT, CDR2 FQDESV (reference sequence). CDR3 size: 13 residues. DNA for the CDR3: TGTGCCAGCAGCTTAAAGAGTAACTCCCCCTACACCTTC. This sequence encodes CASSLKSNSPYTF.

The chain couples TRBV29-1 to TRBJ1-2, with TRBD1 matching 9 bases. The CDR3 is made up of 14 amino acids. Germline V lookup: CDR1 SQVTM, CDR2 ANQGSEA. The V and J ends lost 2 bases and 8 bases, in that order; junction bases with no gene match: 9. The CDR3 spells CSVETRQGGKGYTF. The CDR3 bases are TGCAGCGTTGAAACGCGACAGGGGGGAAAGGGCTACACCTTC.

The chain employs TRBV7-2 and TRBJ1-1; D is possibly TRBD1 (5 bases). CDR1 and CDR2 from the germline V gene are SGHTA and FQGNSA. With 5 bases removed from V and 8 bases from J, the gap between germline ends came to 12 bases. This CDR3 has 12 amino acids. The chain's CDR3 is CASSPGGLEAFF. In DNA form, the CDR3 reads TGTGCCAGCAGCCCCGGGGGTCTAGAAGCTTTCTTT.

This clone was observed a single time. V and J are TRBV28 and TRBJ1-1; D perhaps matches TRBD1 (5 bases). Germline CDR1 is MDHEN and CDR2 is SYDVKM. This CDR3 spans 13 amino acids. Between the trimmed V and J ends, which lost 1 base and 9 bases, there was a span of 12 bases. Written as DNA, the CDR3 is TGTGCCAGCAGTTTATATGGGGGTGGGAAAGCTTTCTTT. Translated, it gives CASSLYGGGKAFF.